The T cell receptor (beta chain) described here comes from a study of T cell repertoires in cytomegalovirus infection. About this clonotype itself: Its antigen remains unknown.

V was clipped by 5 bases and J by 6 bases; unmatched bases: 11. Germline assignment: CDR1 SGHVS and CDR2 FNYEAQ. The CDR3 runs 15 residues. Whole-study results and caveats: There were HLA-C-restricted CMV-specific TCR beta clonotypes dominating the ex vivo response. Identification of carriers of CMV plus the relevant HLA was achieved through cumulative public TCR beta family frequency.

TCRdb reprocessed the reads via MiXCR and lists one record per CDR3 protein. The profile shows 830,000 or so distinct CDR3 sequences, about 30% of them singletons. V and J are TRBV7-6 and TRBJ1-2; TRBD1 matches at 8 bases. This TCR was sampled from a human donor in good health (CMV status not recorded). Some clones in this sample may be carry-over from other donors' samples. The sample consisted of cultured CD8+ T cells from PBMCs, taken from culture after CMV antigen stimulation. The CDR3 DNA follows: TGTGCCAGCAGCGACAATCGCAGGGGGCAGGATGGCTACACCTTC. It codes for CASSDNRRGQDGYTF.